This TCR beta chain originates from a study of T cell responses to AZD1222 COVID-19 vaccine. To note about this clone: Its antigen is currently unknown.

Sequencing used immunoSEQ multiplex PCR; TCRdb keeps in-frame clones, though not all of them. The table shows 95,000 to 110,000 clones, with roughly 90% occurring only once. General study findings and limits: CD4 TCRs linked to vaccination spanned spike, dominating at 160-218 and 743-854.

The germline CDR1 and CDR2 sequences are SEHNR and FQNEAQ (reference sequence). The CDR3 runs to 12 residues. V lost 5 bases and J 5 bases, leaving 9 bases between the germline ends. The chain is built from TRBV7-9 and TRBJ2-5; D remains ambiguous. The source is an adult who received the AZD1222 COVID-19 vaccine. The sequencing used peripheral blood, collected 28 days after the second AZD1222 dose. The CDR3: CASSLSRETQYF. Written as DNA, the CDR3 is TGTGCCAGCAGCCTCAGTCGGGAGACCCAGTACTTC.